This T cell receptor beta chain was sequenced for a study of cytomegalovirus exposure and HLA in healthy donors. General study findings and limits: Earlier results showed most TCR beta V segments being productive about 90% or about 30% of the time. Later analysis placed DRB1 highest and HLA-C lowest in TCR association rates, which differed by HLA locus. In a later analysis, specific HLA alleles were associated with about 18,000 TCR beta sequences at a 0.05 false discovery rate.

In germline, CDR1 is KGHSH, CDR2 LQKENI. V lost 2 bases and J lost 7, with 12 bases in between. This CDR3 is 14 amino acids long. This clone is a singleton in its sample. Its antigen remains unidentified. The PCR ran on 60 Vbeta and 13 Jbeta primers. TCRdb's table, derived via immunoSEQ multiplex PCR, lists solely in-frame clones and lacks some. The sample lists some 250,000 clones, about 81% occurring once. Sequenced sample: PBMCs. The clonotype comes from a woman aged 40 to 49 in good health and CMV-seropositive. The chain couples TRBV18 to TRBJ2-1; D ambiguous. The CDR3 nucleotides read TGTGCCAGCTCACCAGCTCTACTCGCGAATGAGCAGTTCTTC. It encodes CASSPALLANEQFF.